The clone carrying this T cell receptor beta chain was counted between two and nine times. Its cognate antigen is unknown. The record originates from a study of T cell repertoires in cytomegalovirus infection. Study summary: Public signatures in TCR beta pointed to CMV infection and matching HLA type. General study points: Across the ex vivo response, the dominant clonotypes were HLA-C-restricted CMV-specific TCR beta clonotypes. Based on cumulative public TCR beta family frequency, carriers of CMV plus the relevant HLA were identified.

TCRdb re-called the reads with MiXCR, one entry per CDR3 protein. The sample carries about 260,000 distinct CDR3 sequences, approximately 13% recorded once. V lost 6 bases, J lost 5 bases, and 3 bases stayed unmatched. The CDR3 is made up of 12 amino acids. Germline assignment: CDR1 SQVTM and CDR2 ANQGSEA. The sequenced sample consisted of PBMCs. V usage is TRBV29-1 and J usage is TRBJ2-3; TRBD2 aligns across 9 bases. The receptor comes from a human donor in good health (CMV status not recorded). Some clones in this sample may be carry-over from other donors' samples. CDR3 loop: CSVGGRGDTQYF. The DNA for the CDR3 is TGCAGCGTAGGCGGGAGGGGAGATACGCAGTATTTT.